The clone carrying this T cell receptor beta chain occurred many times. The antigen remains undetermined. V shed 2 bases and J 7 bases; nucleotides not matched to a gene: 5. CDR1 is SGHVS and CDR2 is FQNEAQ in the germline V gene. This CDR3 is built from 15 residues. These data originate in a study of identical twins. Overall study results and limits: Out-of-frame beta chain sequences displayed weaker excess sharing between twins.

TCRdb itself ran the 5' RACE reads through MiXCR, one entry per CDR3 protein. The data contain hundreds of thousands of distinct CDR3 sequences, about 7% of them seen just once; the ten biggest clones take up less than 2%. The same sample was also studied in work on yellow fever vaccine responses in identical twins.

This sequence joins TRBV7-8 and TRBJ2-1; 10 bases match TRBD2. The material sequenced was PBMCs. The sequence came from a woman aged 18-30 years in good health. The CDR3 protein is CASSLSSGRYNEQFF. CDR3 DNA sequence: TGTGCCAGCAGCTTAAGTAGCGGGAGGTATAATGAGCAGTTCTTC.